Ten or more counts support the clone carrying this TCR beta chain. This sample was included in a study of blood T cell repertoires in COVID-19. Per the germline V gene, CDR1 is LGHNA and CDR2 is YNFKEQ. The CDR3 is made up of 15 amino acids. V gave up 0 bases and J gave up 5 bases, with 11 bases separating them. The authors' processing: Reference gene primers were amplified, and this amplification served to estimate nucleated cell counts. Libraries were prepared by immunoSEQ multiplex PCR; TCRdb keeps only in-frame clonotypes and omits some of them. V, J and clone size derive from that table, while D and trimming were established from the DNA sequence. This sample has hundreds of thousands of clones, with 75% to 90% found just once.

The clonotype originates from a woman aged 40-49 years with acute COVID-19. This rearrangement joins TRBV4-2 to TRBJ2-1; D uncertain. The specimen sequenced was PBMCs or T cells enriched from blood (not recorded which). The CDR3 loop reads CASSQDALVNNEQFF. CDR3 sequence (DNA): TGTGCCAGCAGCCAAGATGCGCTAGTTAACAATGAGCAGTTCTTC.